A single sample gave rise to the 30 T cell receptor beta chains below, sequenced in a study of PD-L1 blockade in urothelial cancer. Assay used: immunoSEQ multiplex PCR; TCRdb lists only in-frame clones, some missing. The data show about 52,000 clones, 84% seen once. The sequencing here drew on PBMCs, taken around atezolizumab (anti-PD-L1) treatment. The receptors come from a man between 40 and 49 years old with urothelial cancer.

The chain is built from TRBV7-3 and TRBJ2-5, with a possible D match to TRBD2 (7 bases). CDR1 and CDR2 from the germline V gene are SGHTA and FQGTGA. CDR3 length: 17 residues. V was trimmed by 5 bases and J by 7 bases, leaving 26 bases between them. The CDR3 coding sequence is TGTGCCAGCAGCCCCCCGGGGGGCGGCAGGGTTCGGGTGACCCAGTACTTC. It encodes CASSPPGGGRVRVTQYF.

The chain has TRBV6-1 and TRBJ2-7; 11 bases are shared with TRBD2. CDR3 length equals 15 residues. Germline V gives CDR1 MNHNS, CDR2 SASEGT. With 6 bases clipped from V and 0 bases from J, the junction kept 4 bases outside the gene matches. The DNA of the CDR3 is TGTGCCAGCAGCTCACTAGCGGGGGACTCCTACGAGCAGTACTTC. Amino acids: CASSSLAGDSYEQYF.

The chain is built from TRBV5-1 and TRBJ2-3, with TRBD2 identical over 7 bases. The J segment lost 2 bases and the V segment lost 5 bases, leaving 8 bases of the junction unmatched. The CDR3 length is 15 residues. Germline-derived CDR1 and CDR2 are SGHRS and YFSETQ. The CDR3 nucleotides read TGCGCCAGCAGGCAAGAGCGGGGCCACACAGATACGCAGTATTTT. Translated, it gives CASRQERGHTDTQYF.

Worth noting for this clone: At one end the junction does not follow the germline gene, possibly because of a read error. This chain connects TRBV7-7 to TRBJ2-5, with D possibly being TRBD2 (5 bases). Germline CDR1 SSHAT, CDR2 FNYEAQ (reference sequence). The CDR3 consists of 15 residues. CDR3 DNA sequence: TGTGCTAGCAGCTCAACCGGGAACCTCCAAGAGACCCAGTACTTC. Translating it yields CASSSTGNLQETQYF. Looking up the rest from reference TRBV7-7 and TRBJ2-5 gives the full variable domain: GAGVSQSPRYKVTKRGQDVTLRCDPISSHATLYWYQQALGQGPEFLTYFNYEAQPDKSGLPSDRFSAERPEGSISTLTIQRTEQRDSAMYRCASSSTGNLQETQYFGPGTRLLVL.

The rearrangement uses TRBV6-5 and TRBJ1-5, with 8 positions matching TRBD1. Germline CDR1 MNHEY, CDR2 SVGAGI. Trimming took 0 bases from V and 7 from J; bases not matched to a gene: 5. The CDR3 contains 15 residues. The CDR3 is CASSYSRTGRQPQHF. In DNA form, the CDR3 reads TGTGCCAGCAGTTACTCTCGGACAGGGAGACAGCCCCAGCATTTT.

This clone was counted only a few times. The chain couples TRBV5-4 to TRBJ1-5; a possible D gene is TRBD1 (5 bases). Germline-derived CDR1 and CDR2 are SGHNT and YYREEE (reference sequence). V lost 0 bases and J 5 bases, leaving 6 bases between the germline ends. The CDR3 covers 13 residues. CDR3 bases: TGTGCCAGCAGCTTGGGGGGGGATCAGCCCCAGCATTTT. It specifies CASSLGGDQPQHF.

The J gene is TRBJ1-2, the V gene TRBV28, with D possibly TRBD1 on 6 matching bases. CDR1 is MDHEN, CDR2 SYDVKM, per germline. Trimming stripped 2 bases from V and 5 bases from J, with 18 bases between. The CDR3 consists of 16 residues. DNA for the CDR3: TGTGCCAGCAGTTTAAGCCACGGGAGGGGGACTTATGGCTACACCTTC. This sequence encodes CASSLSHGRGTYGYTF.

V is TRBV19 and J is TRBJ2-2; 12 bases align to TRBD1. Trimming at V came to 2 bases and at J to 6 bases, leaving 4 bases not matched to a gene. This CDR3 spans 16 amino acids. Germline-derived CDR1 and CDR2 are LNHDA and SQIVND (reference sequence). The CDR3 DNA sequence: TGTGCCAGTAGTATATACGGGACAGGGGGCTCCGGGGAGCTGTTTTTT. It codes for CASSIYGTGGSGELFF.

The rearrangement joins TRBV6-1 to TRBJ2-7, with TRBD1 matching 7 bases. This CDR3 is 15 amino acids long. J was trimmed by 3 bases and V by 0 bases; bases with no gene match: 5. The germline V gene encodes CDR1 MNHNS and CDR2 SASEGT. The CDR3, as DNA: TGTGCCAGCAGTGAAGCGAACAGGGGAAGCTACGAGCAGTACTTC. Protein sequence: CASSEANRGSYEQYF.

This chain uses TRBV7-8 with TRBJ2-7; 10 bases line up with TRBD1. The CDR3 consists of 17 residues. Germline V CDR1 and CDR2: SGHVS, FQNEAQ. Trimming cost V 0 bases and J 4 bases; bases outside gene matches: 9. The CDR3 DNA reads TGTGCCAGCAGCTTAGCGAACCTAGACAGGGGGCTATACGAGCAGTACTTC. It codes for CASSLANLDRGLYEQYF.

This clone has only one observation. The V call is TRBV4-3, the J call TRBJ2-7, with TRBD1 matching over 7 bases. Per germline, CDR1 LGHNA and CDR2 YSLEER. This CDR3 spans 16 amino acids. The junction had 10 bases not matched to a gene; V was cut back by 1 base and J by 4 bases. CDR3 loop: CASSQVRPGQIYEQYF. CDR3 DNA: TGCGCCAGCAGCCAAGTTCGGCCGGGACAGATATACGAGCAGTACTTC.

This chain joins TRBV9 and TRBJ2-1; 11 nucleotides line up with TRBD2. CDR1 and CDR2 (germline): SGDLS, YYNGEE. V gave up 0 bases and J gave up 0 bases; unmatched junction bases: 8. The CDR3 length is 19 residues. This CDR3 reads CASSVEGTSGGSSYNEQFF. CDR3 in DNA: TGTGCCAGCAGCGTAGAAGGAACTAGCGGGGGTAGCTCCTACAATGAGCAGTTCTTC.

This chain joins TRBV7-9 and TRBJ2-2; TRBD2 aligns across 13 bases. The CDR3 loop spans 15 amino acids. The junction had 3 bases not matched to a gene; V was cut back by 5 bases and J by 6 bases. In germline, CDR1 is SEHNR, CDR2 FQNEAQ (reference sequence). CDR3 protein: CASSRTSGSAGELFF. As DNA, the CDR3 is TGTGCCAGCAGCCGGACTAGCGGGAGTGCCGGGGAGCTGTTTTTT.

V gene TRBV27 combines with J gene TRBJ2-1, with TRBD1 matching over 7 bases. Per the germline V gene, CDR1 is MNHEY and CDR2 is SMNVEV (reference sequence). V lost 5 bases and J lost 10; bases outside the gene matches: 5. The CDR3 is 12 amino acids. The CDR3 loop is CASSNIGGEQFF. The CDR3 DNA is TGTGCCAGCAGTAATATAGGGGGCGAGCAGTTCTTC.

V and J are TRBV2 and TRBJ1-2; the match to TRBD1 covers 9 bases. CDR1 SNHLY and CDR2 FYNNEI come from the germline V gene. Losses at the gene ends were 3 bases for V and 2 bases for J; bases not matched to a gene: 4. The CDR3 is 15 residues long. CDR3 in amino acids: CASSEGQGGNYGYTF. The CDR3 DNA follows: TGTGCCAGCAGTGAGGGACAGGGCGGGAACTATGGCTACACCTTC.

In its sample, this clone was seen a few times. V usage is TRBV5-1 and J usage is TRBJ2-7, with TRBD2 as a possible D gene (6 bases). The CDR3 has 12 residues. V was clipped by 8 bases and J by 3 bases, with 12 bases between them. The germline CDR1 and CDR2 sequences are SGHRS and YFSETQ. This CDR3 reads CASGVGSYEQYF. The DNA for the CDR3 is TGCGCCAGTGGGGTCGGGAGCTACGAGCAGTACTTC.

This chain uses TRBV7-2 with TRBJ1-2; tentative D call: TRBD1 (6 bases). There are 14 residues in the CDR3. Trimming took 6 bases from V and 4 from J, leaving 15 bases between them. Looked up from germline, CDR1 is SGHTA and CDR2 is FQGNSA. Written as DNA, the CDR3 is TGTGCCAGCAGTCCACAGGGTATGGGCTATGGCTACACCTTC. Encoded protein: CASSPQGMGYGYTF.

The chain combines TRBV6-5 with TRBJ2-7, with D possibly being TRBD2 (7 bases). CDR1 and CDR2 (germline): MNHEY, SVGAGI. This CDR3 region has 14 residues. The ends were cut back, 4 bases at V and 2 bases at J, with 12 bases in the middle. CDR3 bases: TGTGCCAGCAGTTTAAGGGGGGGCCCCTACGAGCAGTACTTC. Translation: CASSLRGGPYEQYF.

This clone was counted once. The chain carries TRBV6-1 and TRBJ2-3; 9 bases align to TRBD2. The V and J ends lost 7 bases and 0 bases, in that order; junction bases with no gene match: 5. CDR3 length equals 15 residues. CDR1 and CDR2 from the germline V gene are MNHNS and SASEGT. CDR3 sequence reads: CASKESGGSTDTQYF. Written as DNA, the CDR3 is TGTGCCAGCAAGGAAAGCGGGGGGAGCACAGATACGCAGTATTTT.

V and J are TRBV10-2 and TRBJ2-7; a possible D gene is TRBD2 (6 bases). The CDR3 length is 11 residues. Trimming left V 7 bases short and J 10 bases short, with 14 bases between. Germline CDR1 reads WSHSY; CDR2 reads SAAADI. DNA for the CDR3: TGCGCCAGCACTACTGGGACTTTTCAGTACTTC. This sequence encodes CASTTGTFQYF.

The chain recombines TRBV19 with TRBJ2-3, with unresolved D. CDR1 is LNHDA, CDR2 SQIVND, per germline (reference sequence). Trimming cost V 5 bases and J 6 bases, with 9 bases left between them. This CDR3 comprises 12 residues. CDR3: CASSFSGDTQYF. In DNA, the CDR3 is TGTGCCAGTAGTTTCTCCGGGGATACGCAGTATTTT. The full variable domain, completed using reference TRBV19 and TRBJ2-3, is DGGITQSPKYLFRKEGQNVTLSCEQNLNHDAMYWYRQDPGQGLRLIYYSQIVNDFQKGDIAEGYSVSREKKESFPLTVTSAQKNPTAFYLCASSFSGDTQYFGPGTRLTVL.

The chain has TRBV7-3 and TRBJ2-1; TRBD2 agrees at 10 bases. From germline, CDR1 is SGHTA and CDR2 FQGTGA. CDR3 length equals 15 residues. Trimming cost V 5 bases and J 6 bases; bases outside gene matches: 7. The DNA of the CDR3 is TGTGCCAGCAGCCAAACTAGCGGGAAGTCCAATGAGCAGTTCTTC. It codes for CASSQTSGKSNEQFF.

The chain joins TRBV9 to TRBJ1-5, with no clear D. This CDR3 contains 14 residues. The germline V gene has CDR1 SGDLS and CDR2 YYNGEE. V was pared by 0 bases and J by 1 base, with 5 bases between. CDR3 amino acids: CASSVGGSNQPQHF. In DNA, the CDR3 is TGTGCCAGCAGCGTAGGCGGGAGCAATCAGCCCCAGCATTTT.

The CDR3 DNA follows: TGTGCCAGCATCAACCCCGTGGTTGAAACTAGCGGGATTTACGAGCAGTACTTC. Translation gives CASINPVVETSGIYEQYF. The chain combines TRBV5-6 with TRBJ2-7; 10 nucleotides align to TRBD2. Per the germline V gene, CDR1 is SGHDT and CDR2 is YYEEEE. This CDR3 comprises 18 residues. With V trimmed by 6 bases and J by 4 bases, 19 bases remained unmatched.

The CDR3 sequence is CASSPRDRPYTDTQYF. For the CDR3, the DNA is TGTGCCAGCAGCCCGCGGGACAGGCCCTACACAGATACGCAGTATTTT. The V call is TRBV13, the J call TRBJ2-3; 8 nucleotides align to TRBD1. The germline V gene encodes CDR1 PRHDT and CDR2 FYEKMQ (reference sequence). V was pared by 5 bases and J by 2 bases, with 9 bases of the junction left unmatched. The CDR3 contains 16 residues.

CDR3 residues: CASSLAGGNTIYF. CDR3 nucleotides: TGTGCCAGCAGCTTAGCCGGGGGAAACACCATATATTTT. The genes are TRBV7-9 and TRBJ1-3; D uncertain. The germline CDR1 and CDR2 sequences are SEHNR and FQNEAQ (reference sequence). V was cut by 0 bases and J by 4 bases, with 4 bases left in between. The length of the CDR3 is 13 residues.

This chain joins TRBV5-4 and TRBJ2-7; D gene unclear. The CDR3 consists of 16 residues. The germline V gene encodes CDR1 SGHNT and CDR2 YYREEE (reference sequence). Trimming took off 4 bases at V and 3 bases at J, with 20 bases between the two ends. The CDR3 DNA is TGTGCCAGCAGCCATAAAGGAGTCTCCCCTAACTACGAGCAGTACTTC. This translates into CASSHKGVSPNYEQYF.

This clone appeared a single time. The DNA for the CDR3 is TGTGCCAGCTCTCATGACAGGAGCAATCAGCCCCAGCATTTT. Protein sequence: CASSHDRSNQPQHF. The J gene is TRBJ1-5, the V gene TRBV18; tentative D call: TRBD1 (6 bases). CDR1 KGHSH and CDR2 LQKENI come from the germline V gene. The V end was cut by 6 bases, the J end by 1 base, with 10 bases between. This CDR3 has 14 residues.

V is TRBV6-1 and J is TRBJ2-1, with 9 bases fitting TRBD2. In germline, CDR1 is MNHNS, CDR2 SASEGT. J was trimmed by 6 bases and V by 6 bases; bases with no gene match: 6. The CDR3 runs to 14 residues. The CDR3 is CASSSSGKGNEQFF. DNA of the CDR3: TGTGCCAGCAGCTCTAGCGGGAAGGGCAATGAGCAGTTCTTC.

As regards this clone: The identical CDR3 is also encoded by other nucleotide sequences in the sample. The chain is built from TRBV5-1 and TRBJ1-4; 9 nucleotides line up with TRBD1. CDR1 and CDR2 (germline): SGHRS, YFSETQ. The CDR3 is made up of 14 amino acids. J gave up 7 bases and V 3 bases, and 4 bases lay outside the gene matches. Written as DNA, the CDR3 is TGCGCCAGCAGCTCGGGACAGGGAGGTGAAAAACTGTTTTTT. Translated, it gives CASSSGQGGEKLFF.